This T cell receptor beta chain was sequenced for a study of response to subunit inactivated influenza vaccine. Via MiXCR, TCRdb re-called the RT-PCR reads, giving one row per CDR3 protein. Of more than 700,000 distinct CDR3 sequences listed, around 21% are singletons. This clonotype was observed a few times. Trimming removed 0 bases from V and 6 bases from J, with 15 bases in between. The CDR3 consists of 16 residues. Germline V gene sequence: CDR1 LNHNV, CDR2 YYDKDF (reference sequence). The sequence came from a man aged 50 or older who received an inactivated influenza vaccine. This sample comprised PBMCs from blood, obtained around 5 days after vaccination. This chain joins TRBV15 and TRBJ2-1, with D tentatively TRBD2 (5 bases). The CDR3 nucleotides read TGTGCCACCAGCAGAGAGGAAGGACTCCGGGGCAATGAGCAGTTCTTC. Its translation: CATSREEGLRGNEQFF. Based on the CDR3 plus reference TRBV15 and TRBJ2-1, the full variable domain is DAMVIQNPRYQVTQFGKPVTLSCSQTLNHNVMYWYQQKSSQAPKLLFHYYDKDFNNEADTPDNFQSRRPNTSFCFLDIRSPGLGDTAMYLCATSREEGLRGNEQFFGPGTRLTVL.